These 7 T cell receptor beta chains were all obtained from the same sample, sequenced in a study of blood T cell repertoires in COVID-19. Data came from immunoSEQ multiplex PCR; TCRdb stores just in-frame clones and leaves some out. The sample records 90,000 to 100,000 clones, roughly 90% being singletons. Sequenced material: peripheral blood. The receptors derive from a man aged 55 to 69 with COVID-19, enrolled during active disease.

This clone was detected once. This chain links TRBV15 with TRBJ2-3, with no clear D. The CDR3 covers 15 residues. Looked up from germline, CDR1 is LNHNV and CDR2 is YYDKDF (reference sequence). Trimming stripped 0 bases from V and 0 bases from J, with 7 bases between. The CDR3: CATSRDRGSTDTQYF. CDR3 in DNA: TGTGCCACCAGCAGAGATAGAGGTAGCACAGATACGCAGTATTTT.

The chain is built from TRBV7-2 and TRBJ2-3, with TRBD2 matching 7 bases. CDR1 is SGHTA and CDR2 is FQGNSA in the germline V gene. The CDR3 spans 15 residues. Trimming cost V 4 bases and J 2 bases; bases outside gene matches: 6. The DNA of the CDR3 is TGTGCCAGCAGCTCCCAAGCGGGAAACACAGATACGCAGTATTTT. Encoded protein: CASSSQAGNTDTQYF.

This chain connects TRBV15 to TRBJ2-3, with D possibly being TRBD2 (6 bases). The germline V gene has CDR1 LNHNV and CDR2 YYDKDF (reference sequence). V dropped 1 base and J dropped 3 bases, with 11 bases sitting between them. The CDR3 contains 15 residues. The CDR3 DNA is TGTGCCACCAGCAGAGGCCTCGGGGGTACAGATACGCAGTATTTT. Translation gives CATSRGLGGTDTQYF.

The V and J genes are TRBV28 and TRBJ1-5; D remains ambiguous. The V and J ends lost 6 bases and 4 bases respectively, with 22 bases between them. CDR1 MDHEN and CDR2 SYDVKM come from the germline V gene. The CDR3 covers 17 residues. The CDR3 is CASRREVAKVGNQPQHF. In DNA form, the CDR3 reads TGTGCCAGCAGGCGGGAAGTGGCGAAGGTCGGTAATCAGCCCCAGCATTTT.

The chain links TRBV2 to TRBJ1-6; D is undetermined. V was clipped by 4 bases and J by 7 bases, with 11 bases between them. The CDR3 has 14 amino acids. Germline-derived CDR1 and CDR2 are SNHLY and FYNNEI. The CDR3 sequence: CASSAGSVNSPLHF. The CDR3 DNA follows: TGTGCCAGCAGTGCCGGGTCGGTAAATTCACCCCTCCACTTT.

The chain carries TRBV30 and TRBJ2-2; D ambiguous. Trimming removed 0 bases from V and 1 base from J, with 6 bases in between. The CDR3 runs 14 residues. From germline, CDR1 is GTSNPN and CDR2 SVGIG (reference sequence). The DNA for the CDR3 is TGTGCCTGGAGTGTAACCAGGAACACCGGGGAGCTGTTTTTT. Translation: CAWSVTRNTGELFF.

The chain uses TRBV28 and TRBJ2-7; 10 positions agree with TRBD2. Germline loops: CDR1 MDHEN, CDR2 SYDVKM. CDR3 length: 15 residues. With 4 bases clipped from V and 1 base from J, the junction kept 4 bases outside the gene matches. The CDR3 reads CASSSPTSGSYEQYF. For the CDR3, the DNA is TGTGCCAGCAGTTCTCCGACTAGCGGGTCCTACGAGCAGTACTTC.